Listed below are T cell receptor beta chains from one sample, sequenced in a study of cytomegalovirus exposure and HLA in healthy donors. Assay: immunoSEQ multiplex PCR; the TCRdb copy retains only in-frame clones and omits some. This table has about 200,000 clones, 65% to 80% appearing once. Sequenced input: PBMCs. The origin of the receptors is a woman aged 30 to 39 in good health and CMV-seropositive. Both conserved end residues are trimmed from each CDR3. Not every row has a clone size; where given, it reads once, few, many or a size class.

j_gene,len,abundance,v_gene,CDR3aa
TRBJ2-3,14,.,TRBV10-3,AISESGAGVTDTQY
TRBJ2-7,12,.,TRBV7-6,ASSAGQGTYEQY
TRBJ1-1,11,few,TRBV30,AWSVWPNTEAF
TRBJ2-1,13,.,TRBV9,ASSASGGSYNEQF
TRBJ2-7,12,.,TRBV5-1,ASSLAETGVEQY
TRBJ1-5,14,.,TRBV5-8,ASSLEKQGYNQPQH
TRBJ2-1,13,once,TRBV6-5,ASSYETSRPGEQF
TRBJ1-2,12,.,TRBV4-1,ASSPLGQNYGYT
TRBJ2-3,17,once,TRBV7-8,ASSFRAGLAGGSRDTQY
TRBJ2-1,16,.,TRBV9,ASSVGVSKVMLGDEQF
TRBJ1-1,12,.,TRBV13,ASSSTGVGTEAF
TRBJ2-2,16,.,TRBV7-6,ASSLGRAQTLGTGELF
TRBJ2-5,13,.,TRBV13,ASSRTSSSQETQY
TRBJ1-1,13,.,TRBV30,AWSSGQRVRTEAF
TRBJ1-2,12,.,TRBV18,ASSPGQGGYGYT
TRBJ2-7,10,.,TRBV2,ASSQPRGEQY
TRBJ2-7,14,few,TRBV7-9,ASSLPHPSGDYEQY
TRBJ2-1,17,.,TRBV7-8,ASSSGTGPYVGRGNEQF
TRBJ1-5,12,.,TRBV11-3,ATLSTNSNQPQH
TRBJ2-7,12,.,TRBV5-1,ASSSGTGDFEQY
TRBJ2-3,14,few,TRBV4-1,ASSLNGGGGTDTQY
TRBJ1-2,11,.,TRBV6-5,ASSFVQDYGYT
TRBJ1-5,11,.,TRBV15,ATSVRQNQPQH
TRBJ1-2,12,.,TRBV13,ASSIGTGADGYT
TRBJ2-1,15,few,TRBV30,AWTGGVPISSYNEQF
TRBJ2-5,14,once,TRBV6-1,ASSAPTSGSRETQY
TRBJ2-5,14,few,TRBV6-6,ASSPNWRRRRETQY
TRBJ2-5,12,.,TRBV7-2,ASSPRTGWGTQY
TRBJ2-5,13,.,TRBV7-8,ASSTQFRAWETQY
TRBJ2-1,16,.,TRBV5-1,ASSLVASGSSSYNEQF
TRBJ2-3,11,.,TRBV7-2,ASSSLTLDTQY
TRBJ1-6,9,.,TRBV27,ARILIGPLH
TRBJ2-5,15,once,TRBV5-6,ASVRVAELAGQETQY
TRBJ2-7,13,.,TRBV27,ASSLGGPSPYEQY
TRBJ1-2,11,.,TRBV7-9,ASSLTANYGYT
TRBJ2-1,14,once,TRBV30,AWSVTGLAGNNEQF
TRBJ1-3,15,.,TRBV5-1,ASSLALTGSSGNTIY
TRBJ1-5,13,.,TRBV6-5,ASRDIGLSNQPQH
TRBJ2-5,11,.,TRBV11-3,ASSSGTIETQY
TRBJ1-4,15,few,TRBV4-3,ASSQDRGRVGPEKLF
TRBJ2-5,15,.,TRBV19,ASSIVRLAGGGETQY
TRBJ2-7,15,.,TRBV27,ASSFLAGGPQGLEQY
TRBJ2-1,14,few,TRBV21-1,ASSKSAEFGYNEQF
TRBJ1-1,11,once,TRBV5-4,ASSLLMGRGAF
TRBJ1-2,13,.,TRBV7-6,ASSTEQGTYYGYT
TRBJ2-5,12,few,TRBV2,ATTEWGGQETQY
TRBJ2-7,11,.,TRBV11-2,ASSLMLPDEQY
TRBJ2-2,11,.,TRBV9,ASSVVWSGELF
TRBJ2-1,14,.,TRBV7-6,ASSLWTSGPRNEQF
TRBJ1-2,11,.,TRBV25-1,ASRGGGIDGYT
TRBJ2-7,11,.,TRBV6-5,ASSSRWSAGQY
TRBJ2-2,14,.,TRBV4-2,ASSQVRQGAGGELF
TRBJ2-5,15,.,TRBV4-1,ASGHTSGRVIEETQY
TRBJ1-1,11,once,TRBV7-2,ASSRGQNTEAF